This T cell receptor beta chain was sequenced in a study of post-analysis software for immune sequencing data (dated by TCRdb to between 2014 and 2016). For the wider study: Recorded disease courses included relapsing-remitting, secondary progressive and progressive-relapsing multiple sclerosis, with some patients lacking subtype annotation. The multiple sclerosis patient repertoires were compared with roughly twelve previously published healthy control repertoires from donors aged roughly 6 to 27 years. A subset of samples was prepared in parallel using single-end sample barcoding, then pooled and co-amplified after Illumina adapter ligation.

To demonstrate the VDJtools post-analysis software, TCR beta repertoires were profiled from the peripheral blood of 13 young patients with multiple sclerosis. The multiple sclerosis patients were children and adolescents between roughly 6 and 15 years of age. The method was PCR. Reads for this sample came from an Illumina HiSeq 2500. To reduce PCR and sequencing biases, unique molecular identifiers were incorporated into the TCR beta cDNA libraries. Roughly 500,000 cDNA molecules were obtained for every 1 to 10 million input T cells, so each molecule roughly corresponded to one T cell. Patient libraries were prepared and sequenced with the same protocol used for the earlier healthy control dataset. Samples belonging to the same batch were prepared together, multiplexed and sequenced on a shared HiSeq lane. Processing in the source paper ran as follows. Raw barcoded reads were processed with MIGEC, and single-read molecular identifier groups were discarded before consensus assembly and CDR3 extraction. VDJtools was used for post-analysis of the clonotype tables, and diversity was normalized by down-sampling every dataset to the size of the smallest sample. To correct batch-related cross-sample contamination, repertoire overlap clustering matched CDR3 amino acid sequences but not nucleotide sequences. TCRdb took the public reads, trimmed them with fastp at Q25, ran MiXCR for clone calling and kept in-frame beta chains. Identical CDR3 proteins give one entry, which carries the most common genes and DNA. The V and J calls come from TCRdb's annotation, not from the publication. In all, the sample holds approximately 770,000 distinct CDR3 sequences, and 46% of those were seen once. The top ten hold 4.9% of the sample.

Comment on this clonotype: Its specific antigen is unknown. No per-base quality is available; no much larger clone lies one base away.

Overall study outcomes, separate from this receptor: The multiple sclerosis patient group was slightly younger than the control group. When samples were clustered directly using the F measure, samples prepared in the same batch co-clustered strongly, which prompted a batch-effect correction. Normalized Chao1 diversity was significantly lower in multiple sclerosis patients than controls, suggesting substantial peripheral T-cell clonal expansion. Patients showed significantly higher frequencies than controls for roughly five TRBV segments, among them TRBV5-6, TRBV5-1 and TRBV20-1.

The CDR3 starts with the cysteine, ends with the phenylalanine, and has 16 residues. Just CDR3 DNA is preserved here, 48 bases in frame from base 1. The V end gives up 7 bases and the J end 8 bases, leaving 14 bases in the junction not matched to a gene. From the germline V gene, CDR1 is SQVTM and CDR2 is ANQGSEA. The source of this sequence is a girl aged 10 to 17 with multiple sclerosis. Sequencing was carried out using blood. In this chain, TRBV29-1 is recombined with TRBJ2-1; 13 junctional bases match TRBD2. The bases read TGCAGCGCCGATCCGGGACTAGCGGGGATTGGCGATGAGCAGTTCTTC. Its translation reads: CSADPGLAGIGDEQFF.